The source of this T cell receptor (beta chain) is a study of cytomegalovirus exposure and HLA in healthy donors. Study-wide points: It was reported in a later analysis that an Asian-associated ancestry cluster showed fewer N-insertions than the roughly 670-donor mean.

On this clone: As yet, its antigen is unknown.

The PCR used 60 Vbeta and 13 Jbeta primers. Sequencing used immunoSEQ multiplex PCR; TCRdb keeps in-frame clones, though not all of them. The profile shows 63,000 or so clones, under 85% of them singletons. Source material: PBMCs. The receptor's source is a woman in her 30s in good health and CMV-seronegative.

This CDR3 reads CASSFDRLNTDTQYF. In DNA, the CDR3 is TGTGCCAGCAGTTTCGACAGGCTCAACACAGATACGCAGTATTTT. The chain couples TRBV6-5 to TRBJ2-3, with D perhaps matching TRBD1 (6 bases). Trimming stripped 4 bases from V and 2 bases from J, with 13 bases between. The CDR3 consists of 15 residues. CDR1 and CDR2 from the germline V gene are MNHEY and SVGAGI.